One sample yielded the 21 T cell receptor beta chains listed below, sequenced in a study of OX40 agonist ivuxolimab in advanced cancers. The protocol used for the library was the immunoSEQ multiplex PCR assay. Drawn from immuneACCESS, this table holds only the in-frame rearrangements with V and J called that TCRdb kept. Clones are partly lost; checked studies trace under half to an unresolved V gene and leave the rest unexplained. Across this sample there are some 64,000 clones, with around 83% seen only once. The leading ten clones occupy 0.65% to 0.85% of the sample. The specimen comprised CD4+ or CD8+ T cells sorted from blood, sampled in a trial of the OX40 agonist ivuxolimab. The source is an adult with an advanced solid tumor such as melanoma, head and neck, liver or kidney cancer.

The rearrangement joins TRBV6-1 to TRBJ1-5; D is unresolved. Trimming removed 7 bases from V and 3 bases from J, with 16 bases in between. Per the germline V gene, CDR1 is MNHNS and CDR2 is SASEGT. The CDR3 runs to 15 residues. The CDR3 nucleotides are TGTGCCAGCACCAGAAGGTTGGCAGCCAATCAGCCCCAGCATTTT. This gives the protein CASTRRLAANQPQHF.

This chain joins TRBV7-4 and TRBJ2-5; D call uncertain. V lost 7 bases, J lost 0 bases, and 6 bases lay in between. This CDR3 region has 12 residues. Germline CDR1 and CDR2: SGHVT and SQSDAQ. This CDR3 reads CASTWYQETQYF. CDR3 in DNA: TGTGCCAGCACCTGGTACCAAGAGACCCAGTACTTC. The variable domain in full, with the rest retrieved from reference TRBV7-4 and TRBJ2-5, is GAGVSQSPRYKVAKRGRDVALRCDSISGHVTLYWYRQTLGQGSEVLTYSQSDAQRDKSGRPSGRFSAERPERSVSTLKIQRTEQGDSAVYLCASTWYQETQYFGPGTRLLVL.

This sequence joins TRBV28 and TRBJ2-2; TRBD1 aligns across 7 bases. Germline V gives CDR1 MDHEN, CDR2 SYDVKM. V lost 8 bases to trimming and J lost 0 bases; unmatched junction nucleotides: 12. CDR3 length: 17 amino acids. CDR3 DNA sequence: TGTGCCAGCTTTGGTTCCCTAGGGGGCCCGAACACCGGGGAGCTGTTTTTT. It is translated as CASFGSLGGPNTGELFF.

The rearrangement uses TRBV5-1 and TRBJ2-6; the D is unclear. CDR3 length: 15 residues. The V gene's germline CDR1 is SGHRS and CDR2 YFSETQ. Trimming cost V 1 base and J 0 bases, with 5 bases left between them. The CDR3 DNA sequence: TGCGCCAGCAGCTTGAAAAGCTCTGGGGCCAACGTCCTGACTTTC. Protein product: CASSLKSSGANVLTF.

The rearrangement links TRBV10-3 to TRBJ1-2, with D perhaps TRBD1 (6 bases). V lost 11 bases, J lost 10 bases, and 14 bases lay in between. This CDR3 is 10 amino acids long. Germline V gives CDR1 ENHRY, CDR2 SYGVKD. CDR3 DNA sequence: TGTGCCTCAGGACAGAACTACTACACCTTC. Translated: CASGQNYYTF.

CDR3 loop: CASWHYGYTF. The DNA for the CDR3 is TGTGCCAGCTGGCACTATGGCTACACCTTC. J is TRBJ1-2 and V is TRBV6-1; D is undetermined. The CDR3 length is 10 residues. Between the trimmed V and J ends, which lost 8 bases and 3 bases, there was a span of 4 bases. CDR1 MNHNS and CDR2 SASEGT come from the germline V gene.

The sample holds a few counts of this clone. The genes are TRBV7-2 and TRBJ1-5, with D unresolved. The CDR3 is 13 residues long. The germline CDR1 and CDR2 sequences are SGHTA and FQGNSA. Trimming took off 5 bases at V and 9 bases at J, with 14 bases between the two ends. DNA of the CDR3: TGTGCCAGCAGCCGCAGTAGCCGCCGGCCCCAGCATTTT. Translating gives CASSRSSRRPQHF. The entire variable domain, with the rest obtained from reference TRBV7-2 and TRBJ1-5, is as follows: GAGVSQSPSNKVTEKGKDVELRCDPISGHTALYWYRQSLGQGLEFLIYFQGNSAPDKSGLPSDRFSAERTGGSVSTLTIQRTQQEDSAVYLCASSRSSRRPQHFGDGTRLSIL.

This chain connects TRBV5-1 to TRBJ2-1, with D perhaps matching TRBD2 (5 bases). CDR3 size: 18 residues. Per the germline V gene, CDR1 is SGHRS and CDR2 is YFSETQ. Trimming removed 0 bases from V and 5 bases from J, with 21 bases in between. CDR3 DNA sequence: TGCGCCAGCAGCTTGGGGACGTCCACGGGATTTTTCCACAATGAGCAGTTCTTC. Translating gives CASSLGTSTGFFHNEQFF.

The genes are TRBV6-1 and TRBJ2-5; D is perhaps TRBD1 or TRBD2 (5 bases each). Germline-derived CDR1 and CDR2 are MNHNS and SASEGT. The CDR3 runs to 14 residues. The V end was cut by 5 bases, the J end by 5 bases, with 15 bases between. CDR3 coding DNA: TGTGCCAGCAGTCACTCCCGGGGCCTGGAGACCCAGTACTTC. Its translation: CASSHSRGLETQYF.

The gene calls are TRBV2 and TRBJ2-1; D possibly corresponds to TRBD2 (6 bases). Trimming removed 6 bases at V and 6 bases at J, with 9 bases between. The V gene's germline CDR1 is SNHLY and CDR2 FYNNEI. The CDR3 loop spans 12 amino acids. The CDR3 DNA follows: TGTGCCAGCAGCCTGACTAGCAATGAGCAGTTCTTC. Its protein product is CASSLTSNEQFF.

The J gene is TRBJ2-7, the V gene TRBV5-1; D is perhaps TRBD2 (5 bases). The CDR3 is 13 amino acids. Trimming pared 4 bases from V and 2 bases from J, leaving 10 bases between. CDR1 is SGHRS, CDR2 YFSETQ, per germline. CDR3 protein: CASSPEGAYEQYF. CDR3 DNA: TGCGCCAGCAGCCCCGAGGGTGCCTACGAGCAGTACTTC. The complete variable domain, with remaining parts taken from reference TRBV5-1 and TRBJ2-7, reads KAGVTQTPRYLIKTRGQQVTLSCSPISGHRSVSWYQQTPGQGLQFLFEYFSETQRNKGNFPGRFSGRQFSNSRSEMNVSTLELGDSALYLCASSPEGAYEQYFGPGTRLTVT.

This clone has more than one count but fewer than ten. The chain couples TRBV7-6 to TRBJ1-1, with a weak D call TRBD1 (5 bases). Trimming cost V 8 bases and J 0 bases, with 13 bases left between them. Germline V CDR1 and CDR2: SGHVS, FNYEAQ. CDR3 length: 14 amino acids. The CDR3 DNA sequence: TGTGCCAGCTCGACACGGGGGATGAACACTGAAGCTTTCTTT. Protein sequence: CASSTRGMNTEAFF.

The rearrangement joins TRBV2 to TRBJ1-6; the match to TRBD1 covers 9 bases. Germline CDR1 reads SNHLY; CDR2 reads FYNNEI. The CDR3 is 17 amino acids. V was pared by 4 bases and J by 0 bases, with 4 bases of the junction left unmatched. The CDR3 here is CASSGDRVSSYNSPLHF. The CDR3, as DNA: TGTGCCAGCAGTGGGGACAGGGTGAGCTCCTATAATTCACCCCTCCACTTT.

The rearrangement uses TRBV19 and TRBJ1-1; possible D gene TRBD1, 6 bases. Per germline, CDR1 LNHDA and CDR2 SQIVND (reference sequence). Deletions cut 7 bases from V and 0 bases from J, with 9 bases between. The CDR3 spans 13 residues. In DNA form, the CDR3 reads TGTGCCAGTAATGACAGGATGAACACTGAAGCTTTCTTT. Translation gives CASNDRMNTEAFF.

This clone was observed once. This chain joins TRBV9 and TRBJ2-3; 8 nucleotides align to TRBD1. The CDR3 is 15 amino acids. CDR1 and CDR2 from the germline V gene are SGDLS and YYNGEE. The trim removed 4 bases at V and 5 bases at J, leaving 9 bases unmatched. In DNA form, the CDR3 reads TGTGCCAGCAGCAGACAGGGGCTCAGGAGAGATACGCAGTATTTT. As protein: CASSRQGLRRDTQYF. The variable domain in full, with the rest retrieved from reference TRBV9 and TRBJ2-3, is DSGVTQTPKHLITATGQRVTLRCSPRSGDLSVYWYQQSLDQGLQFLIQYYNGEERAKGNILERFSAQQFPDLHSELNLSSLELGDSALYFCASSRQGLRRDTQYFGPGTRLTVL.

This sequence joins TRBV5-1 and TRBJ1-1, with 10 bases matching TRBD1. Germline CDR1 reads SGHRS; CDR2 reads YFSETQ. With 4 bases clipped from V and 2 bases from J, the junction kept 11 bases outside the gene matches. CDR3 length: 17 residues. CDR3: CASSASGTGAQNTEAFF. The CDR3 nucleotides are TGCGCCAGCAGCGCCTCCGGGACAGGGGCTCAAAACACTGAAGCTTTCTTT.

The chain uses TRBV5-5 and TRBJ2-7, with a tentative D call TRBD2 (5 bases). This CDR3 has 11 amino acids. Trimming took 10 bases from V and 3 from J, leaving 11 bases between them. CDR1 and CDR2 from the germline V gene are SGHKS and YYEKEE (reference sequence). CDR3 loop: CAARAGYEQYF. The CDR3 nucleotides are TGTGCCGCGCGCGCGGGCTACGAGCAGTACTTC.

The V and J genes are TRBV5-1 and TRBJ2-3; D might be TRBD2 (6 bases). Germline CDR1 reads SGHRS; CDR2 reads YFSETQ. Trimming removed 0 bases at V and 0 bases at J, with 11 bases between. This CDR3 region has 16 residues. The CDR3 sequence is CASSLGRAGSTDTQYF. The CDR3 bases are TGCGCCAGCAGCTTGGGGCGGGCGGGAAGCACAGATACGCAGTATTTT. Looking up the rest from reference TRBV5-1 and TRBJ2-3 gives the full variable domain: KAGVTQTPRYLIKTRGQQVTLSCSPISGHRSVSWYQQTPGQGLQFLFEYFSETQRNKGNFPGRFSGRQFSNSRSEMNVSTLELGDSALYLCASSLGRAGSTDTQYFGPGTRLTVL.

The V gene is TRBV25-1, the J gene TRBJ1-3; D not certain. With 5 bases removed from V and 8 bases from J, the gap between germline ends came to 4 bases. Germline V gene data show CDR1 as MGHDK and CDR2 as SYGVNS. The CDR3 covers 10 residues. The CDR3 loop is CASSLDTIYF. The CDR3 nucleotides are TGTGCCAGCAGTTTGGACACCATATATTTT. Based on the CDR3 plus reference TRBV25-1 and TRBJ1-3, the full variable domain is EADIYQTPRYLVIGTGKKITLECSQTMGHDKMYWYQQDPGMELHLIHYSYGVNSTEKGDLSSESTVSRIRTEHFPLTLESARPSHTSQYLCASSLDTIYFGEGSWLTVV.

J is TRBJ2-1 and V is TRBV13; TRBD2 might be the D (7 bases). The germline V gene has CDR1 PRHDT and CDR2 FYEKMQ (reference sequence). The V end was cut by 8 bases, the J end by 1 base, with 15 bases between. The CDR3 runs 15 residues. The CDR3 loop is CASRGGASSYNEQFF. The CDR3 DNA follows: TGTGCCAGCCGAGGGGGGGCCAGTTCCTACAATGAGCAGTTCTTC.

The J gene is TRBJ1-1, the V gene TRBV2; D gene unclear. V dropped 4 bases and J dropped 4 bases, with 13 bases sitting between them. Germline values: CDR1 SNHLY, CDR2 FYNNEI. The CDR3 consists of 14 residues. CDR3 amino acids: CASSAALAGTEAFF. The DNA of the CDR3 is TGTGCCAGCAGTGCAGCACTTGCGGGCACTGAAGCTTTCTTT.